The clone carrying this T cell receptor beta chain was seen at least ten times. Its antigen is undetermined. The investigators amplified TCR beta CDR3 regions from RNA transcripts. First-round RT-PCR with HTBI primers amplified the TCR CDR3 region. TCRdb redid the calling of the multiplex PCR reads with MiXCR, one entry per CDR3 protein. This table holds around 300,000 distinct CDR3 sequences, about an eighth found once. Orbital computed tomography, thyroid ultrasound, serum thyroxine and TRAb, and clinical symptoms together informed the diagnoses. The data were obtained in a study of T cells in Graves' hyperthyroidism and ophthalmopathy. Overall study results and limits: Prediction of ophthalmopathy progression came a median roughly 6.6 months pre-onset. Blood held most thyroid clonotypes expanded above 0.001 frequency. Stable hyperthyroidism was told apart from ophthalmopathy by a model built on 13 V-J features.

Sample: blood. The sequence was collected from a woman aged 30 to 39 with Graves' hyperthyroidism that later progressed to Graves' ophthalmopathy.

The CDR3 DNA is TGTGCCAGCAGCTTAGATGTAGCGGCCACAGATACGCAGTATTTT. Protein product: CASSLDVAATDTQYF. The rearrangement uses TRBV7-6 and TRBJ2-3; tentative D call: TRBD2 (6 bases). From germline, CDR1 is SGHVS and CDR2 FNYEAQ. The CDR3 sequence is 15 residues long. Trimming shortened V by 1 base and J by 2 bases, and 10 bases separated the two germline ends.